This T cell receptor beta chain is from a study of T cell repertoires in cytomegalovirus infection. V shed 7 bases, J shed 6 bases, and the junction held 6 bases outside the gene matches. This CDR3 spans 14 amino acids. Germline V gene sequence: CDR1 SGHTA, CDR2 FQGNSA. This clonotype was counted ten times or more. As yet, its antigen is unknown. One entry per CDR3 protein results from TCRdb running MiXCR on the reads. The data contain roughly 54,000 distinct CDR3 sequences, about a third of them seen just once; the ten biggest clones take up around 70%. The source material was PBMCs, sequenced either directly or after in vitro stimulation (not recorded which). The receptor was isolated from a human donor in good health (CMV status not recorded). Some clones in this sample may be carry-over from other donors' samples. This chain links TRBV7-2 with TRBJ1-4; 9 bases match TRBD1. The CDR3 region has the DNA TGTGCCAGCAAGCGGGACAGGGAGGATGAAAAACTGTTTTTT. Its translation: CASKRDREDEKLFF.